This TCR beta chain was identified during a study of persistence of HIV-infected CD4 T cells. Study-wide background: Suppressive ART had lasted a median of about eight years.

Cells were stimulated nonspecifically with anti-CD3/anti-CD28 magnetic beads. Responding CD4+ T cells were sorted by upregulation of both CD40 ligand and CD69. For at least 4 years, plasma HIV-1 RNA was undetectable (<50 copies/mL). This was the immunoSEQ version 4 assay in survey mode. The repertoire was sequenced with immunoSEQ multiplex PCR; TCRdb's copy has only in-frame clones and lacks some. The table has some 50,000 clones, about 90% seen once. This CDR3 contains 15 residues. V lost 2 bases, J lost 5 bases, and 15 bases lay in between. Germline assignment: CDR1 ENHRY and CDR2 SYGVKD. On this clone: Its antigen is not known.

This chain links TRBV10-3 with TRBJ2-5; maybe TRBD1 (5 bases). The TCR sequence derives from an adult woman with HIV who was CMV-seropositive. Source: CD4+ T cells sorted from PBMCs after roughly 17-hour stimulation, taken from a patient who received antiretroviral therapy. The CDR3 here is CAISEAQGSGETQYF. The CDR3 DNA sequence: TGTGCCATCAGTGAGGCGCAGGGATCAGGCGAGACCCAGTACTTC.